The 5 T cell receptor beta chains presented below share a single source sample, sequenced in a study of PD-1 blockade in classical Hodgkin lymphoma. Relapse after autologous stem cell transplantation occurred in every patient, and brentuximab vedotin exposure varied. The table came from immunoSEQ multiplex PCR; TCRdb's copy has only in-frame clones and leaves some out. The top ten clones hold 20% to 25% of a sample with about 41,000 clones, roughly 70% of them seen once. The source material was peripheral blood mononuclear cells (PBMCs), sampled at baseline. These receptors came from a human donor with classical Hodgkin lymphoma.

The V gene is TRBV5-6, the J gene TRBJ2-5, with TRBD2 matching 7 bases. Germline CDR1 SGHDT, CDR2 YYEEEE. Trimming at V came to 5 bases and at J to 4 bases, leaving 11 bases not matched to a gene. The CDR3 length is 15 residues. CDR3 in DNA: TGTGCCAGCAGTTCGAGCGGGGTGGGCGGAGAGACCCAGTACTTC. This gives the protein CASSSSGVGGETQYF.

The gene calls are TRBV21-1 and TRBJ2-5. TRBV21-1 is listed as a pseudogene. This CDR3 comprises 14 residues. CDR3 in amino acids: CASSKVRGDETQYF. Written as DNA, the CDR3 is TGTGCCAGCAGCAAAGTTCGAGGGGATGAGACCCAGTACTTC.

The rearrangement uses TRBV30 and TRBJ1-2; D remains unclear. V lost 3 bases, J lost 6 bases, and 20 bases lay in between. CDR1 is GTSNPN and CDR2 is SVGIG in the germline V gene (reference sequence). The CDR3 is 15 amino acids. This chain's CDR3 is CAWSPPSRVKDGYTF. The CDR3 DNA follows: TGTGCCTGGAGCCCCCCCTCGAGGGTAAAAGATGGCTACACCTTC. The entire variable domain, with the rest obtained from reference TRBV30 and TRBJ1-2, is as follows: SQTIHQWPATLVQPVGSPLSLECTVEGTSNPNLYWYRQAAGRGLQLLFYSVGIGQISSEVPQNLSASRPQDRQFILSSKKLLLSDSGFYLCAWSPPSRVKDGYTFGSGTRLTVV.

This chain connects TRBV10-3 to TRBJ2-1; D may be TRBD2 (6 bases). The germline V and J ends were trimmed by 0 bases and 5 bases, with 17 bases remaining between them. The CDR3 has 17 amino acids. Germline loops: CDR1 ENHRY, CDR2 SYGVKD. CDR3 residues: CAISESNRLLAHNEQFF. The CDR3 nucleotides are TGTGCCATCAGTGAGTCGAATAGGTTACTAGCACACAATGAGCAGTTCTTC.

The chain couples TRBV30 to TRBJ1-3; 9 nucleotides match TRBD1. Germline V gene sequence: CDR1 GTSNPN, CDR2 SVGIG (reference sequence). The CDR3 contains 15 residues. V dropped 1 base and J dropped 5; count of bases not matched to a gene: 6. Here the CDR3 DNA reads TGTGCCTGGAGTGCGAGGGACAGGGAAAGAAACACCATATATTTT. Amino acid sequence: CAWSARDRERNTIYF.